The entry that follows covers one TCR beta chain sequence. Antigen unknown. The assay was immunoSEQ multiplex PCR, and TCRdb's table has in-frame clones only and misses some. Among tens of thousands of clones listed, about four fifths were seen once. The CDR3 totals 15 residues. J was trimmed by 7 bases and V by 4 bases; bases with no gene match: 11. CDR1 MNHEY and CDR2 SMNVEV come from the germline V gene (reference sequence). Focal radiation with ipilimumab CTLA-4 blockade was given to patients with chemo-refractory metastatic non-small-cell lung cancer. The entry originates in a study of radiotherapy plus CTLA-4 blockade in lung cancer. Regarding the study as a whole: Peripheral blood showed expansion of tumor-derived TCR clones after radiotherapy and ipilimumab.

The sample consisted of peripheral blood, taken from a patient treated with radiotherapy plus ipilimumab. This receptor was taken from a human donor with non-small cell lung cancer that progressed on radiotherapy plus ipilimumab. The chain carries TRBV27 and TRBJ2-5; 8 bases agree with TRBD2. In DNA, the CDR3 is TGTGCCAGCAGTTCCTCTCGGGAGGGGGATGTGACCCAGTACTTC. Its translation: CASSSSREGDVTQYF.